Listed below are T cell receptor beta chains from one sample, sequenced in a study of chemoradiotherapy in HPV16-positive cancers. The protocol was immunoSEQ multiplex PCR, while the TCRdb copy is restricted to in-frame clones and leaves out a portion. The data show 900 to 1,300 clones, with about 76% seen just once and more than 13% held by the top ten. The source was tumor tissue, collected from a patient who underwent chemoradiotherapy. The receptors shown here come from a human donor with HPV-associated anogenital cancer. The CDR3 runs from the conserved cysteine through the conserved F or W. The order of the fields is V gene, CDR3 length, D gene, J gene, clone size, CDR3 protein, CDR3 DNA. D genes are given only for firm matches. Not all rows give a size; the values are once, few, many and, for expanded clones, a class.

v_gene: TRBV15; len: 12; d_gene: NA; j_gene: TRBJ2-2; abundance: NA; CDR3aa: CATHIKSGELFF; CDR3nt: TGTGCCACCCACATCAAATCCGGGGAGCTGTTTTTT
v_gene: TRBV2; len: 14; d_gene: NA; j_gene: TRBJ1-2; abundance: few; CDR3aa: CASSVQETNYGYTF; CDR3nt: TGTGCCAGCAGTGTACAGGAGACTAACTATGGCTACACCTTC
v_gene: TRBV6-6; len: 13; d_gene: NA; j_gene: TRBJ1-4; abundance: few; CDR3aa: CASSYSVNEKLFF; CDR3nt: TGTGCCAGCAGTTACAGCGTTAATGAAAAACTGTTTTTT
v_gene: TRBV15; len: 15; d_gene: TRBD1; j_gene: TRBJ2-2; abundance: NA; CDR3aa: CATSSRDRDTGELFF; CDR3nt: TGTGCCACCAGCAGCCGGGACAGGGATACCGGGGAGCTGTTTTTT
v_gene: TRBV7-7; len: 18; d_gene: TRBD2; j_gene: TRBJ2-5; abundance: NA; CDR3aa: CASSLLGGVAGGQETQYF; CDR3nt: TGTGCTAGCAGCTTGTTGGGTGGCGTAGCGGGAGGGCAAGAGACCCAGTACTTC
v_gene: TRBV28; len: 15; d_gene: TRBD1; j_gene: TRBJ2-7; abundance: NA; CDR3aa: CASSLEDREAYEQYF; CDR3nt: TGTGCCAGCAGTTTGGAGGACAGGGAAGCCTACGAGCAGTACTTC
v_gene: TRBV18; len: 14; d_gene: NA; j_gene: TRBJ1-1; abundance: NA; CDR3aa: CASSPQVQNTEAFF; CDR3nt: TGTGCCAGCTCACCGCAGGTGCAGAACACTGAAGCTTTCTTT
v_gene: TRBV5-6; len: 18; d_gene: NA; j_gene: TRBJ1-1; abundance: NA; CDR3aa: CASSYPMRGPGTNTEAFF; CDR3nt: TGTGCCAGCAGCTACCCAATGCGGGGACCAGGGACGAACACTGAAGCTTTCTTT
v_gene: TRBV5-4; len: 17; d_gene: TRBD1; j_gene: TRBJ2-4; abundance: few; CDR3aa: CASSLYQGALAKNIQYF; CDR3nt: TGTGCCAGCAGCTTATACCAGGGGGCTCTAGCCAAAAACATTCAGTACTTC
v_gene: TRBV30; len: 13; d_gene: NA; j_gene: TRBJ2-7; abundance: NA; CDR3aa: CAWSVSGGDEQYF; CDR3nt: TGTGCCTGGAGTGTCTCCGGGGGCGACGAGCAGTACTTC
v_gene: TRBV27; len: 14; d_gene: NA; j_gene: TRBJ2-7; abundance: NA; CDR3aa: CASSWKTGSYEQYF; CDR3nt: TGTGCCAGCAGTTGGAAAACGGGATCCTACGAGCAGTACTTC
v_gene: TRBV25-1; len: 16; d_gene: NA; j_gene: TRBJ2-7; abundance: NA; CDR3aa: CVSSEPTTGLYYEQYF; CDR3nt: TGTGTCAGCAGTGAGCCTACCACAGGGCTGTACTACGAGCAGTACTTC
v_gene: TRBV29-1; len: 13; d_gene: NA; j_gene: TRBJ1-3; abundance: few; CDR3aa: CSTLEPSGNTIYF; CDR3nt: TGCAGCACCCTGGAGCCCTCTGGAAACACCATATATTTT
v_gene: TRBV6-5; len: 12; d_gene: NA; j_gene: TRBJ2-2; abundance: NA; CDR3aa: CASSRNTGELFF; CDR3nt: TGTGCCAGCAGTAGGAACACCGGGGAGCTGTTTTTT
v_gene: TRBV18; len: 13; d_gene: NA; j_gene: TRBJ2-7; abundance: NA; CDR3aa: CASSRETSYEQYF; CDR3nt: TGTGCCAGCTCGAGGGAAACTTCCTACGAGCAGTACTTC
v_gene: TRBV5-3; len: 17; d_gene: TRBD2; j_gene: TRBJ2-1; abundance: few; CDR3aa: CARSSNGASGRFHEQFF; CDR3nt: TGTGCCAGAAGCTCTAATGGGGCTAGCGGGAGGTTCCATGAGCAGTTCTTC
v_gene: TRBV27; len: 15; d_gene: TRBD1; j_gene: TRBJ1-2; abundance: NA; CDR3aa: CASSPTWDRGYGYTF; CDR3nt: TGTGCCAGCAGTCCGACTTGGGACAGGGGTTATGGCTACACCTTC
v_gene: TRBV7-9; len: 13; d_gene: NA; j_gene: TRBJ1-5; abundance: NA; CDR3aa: CASSLHSNQPQHF; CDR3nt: TGTGCCAGCAGCTTACACAGCAATCAGCCCCAGCATTTT
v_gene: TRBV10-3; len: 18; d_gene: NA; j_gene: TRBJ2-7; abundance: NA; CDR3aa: CAISESPHHGSSTYEQYF; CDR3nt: TGTGCCATCAGTGAATCACCCCACCATGGGTCCTCCACCTACGAGCAGTACTTC
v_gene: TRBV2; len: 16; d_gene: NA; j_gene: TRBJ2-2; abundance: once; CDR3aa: CASSVTSRQNTGELFF; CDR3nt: TGTGCCAGCAGTGTTACGAGCAGGCAGAACACCGGGGAGCTGTTTTTT
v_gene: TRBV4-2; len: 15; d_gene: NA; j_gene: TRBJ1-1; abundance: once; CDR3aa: CASSHPGGANTEAFF; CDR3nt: TGTGCCAGCAGCCACCCGGGGGGGGCAAACACTGAAGCTTTCTTT
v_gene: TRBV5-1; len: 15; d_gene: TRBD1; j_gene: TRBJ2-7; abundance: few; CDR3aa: CASSFQGQGPDEQYF; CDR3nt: TGCGCCAGCAGCTTTCAGGGACAGGGTCCCGACGAGCAGTACTTC
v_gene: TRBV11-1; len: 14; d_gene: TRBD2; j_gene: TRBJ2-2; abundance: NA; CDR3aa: CASSSGRETGELFF; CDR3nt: TGTGCCAGCAGCTCAGGGCGGGAGACCGGGGAGCTGTTTTTT
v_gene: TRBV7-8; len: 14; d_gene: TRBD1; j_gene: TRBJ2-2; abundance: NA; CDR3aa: CASSTQGASGELFF; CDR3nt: TGTGCCAGCAGCACACAGGGGGCAAGCGGGGAGCTGTTTTTT
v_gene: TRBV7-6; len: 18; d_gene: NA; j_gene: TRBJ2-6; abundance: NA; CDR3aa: CASSSTGESQSRANVLTF; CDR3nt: TGTGCCAGCAGCTCTACAGGTGAATCACAAAGTCGGGCCAACGTCCTGACTTTC
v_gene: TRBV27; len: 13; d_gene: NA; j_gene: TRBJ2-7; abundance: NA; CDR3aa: CASSLGLTYEQYF; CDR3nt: TGTGCCAGCAGTTTAGGCCTAACCTACGAGCAGTACTTC
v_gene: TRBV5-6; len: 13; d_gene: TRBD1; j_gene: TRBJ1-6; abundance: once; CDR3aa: CASSLTGDSPLHF; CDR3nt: TGTGCCAGCAGCTTGACAGGGGATTCACCCCTCCACTTT
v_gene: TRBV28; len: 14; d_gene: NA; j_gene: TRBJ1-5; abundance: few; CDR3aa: CASSLEGGNQPQHF; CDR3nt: TGTGCCAGCAGTTTAGAGGGAGGCAATCAGCCCCAGCATTTT
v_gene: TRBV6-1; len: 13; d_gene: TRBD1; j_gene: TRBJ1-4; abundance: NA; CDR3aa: CASSGQGNEKLFF; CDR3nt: TGTGCCAGCAGTGGACAGGGGAATGAAAAACTGTTTTTT
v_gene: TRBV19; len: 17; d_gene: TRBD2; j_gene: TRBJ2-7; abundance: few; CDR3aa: CASSITRASGRFYEQYF; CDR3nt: TGTGCCAGTAGTATAACAAGGGCTAGCGGGAGGTTCTACGAGCAGTACTTC
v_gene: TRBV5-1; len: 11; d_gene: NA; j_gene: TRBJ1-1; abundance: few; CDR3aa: CASRENTEAFF; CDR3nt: TGCGCCAGCAGGGAAAACACTGAAGCTTTCTTT
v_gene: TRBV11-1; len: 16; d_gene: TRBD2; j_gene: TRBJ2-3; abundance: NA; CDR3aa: CASSPWAGGRADTQYF; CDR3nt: TGTGCCAGCAGCCCCTGGGCGGGAGGGCGAGCAGATACGCAGTATTTT
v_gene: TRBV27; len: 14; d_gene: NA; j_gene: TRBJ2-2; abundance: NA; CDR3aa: CASSLRAVTGELFF; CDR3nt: TGTGCCAGCAGTTTAAGGGCAGTCACCGGGGAGCTGTTTTTT
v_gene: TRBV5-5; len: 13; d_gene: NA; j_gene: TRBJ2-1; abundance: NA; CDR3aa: CASSLEKYNEQFF; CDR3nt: TGTGCCAGCAGCTTGGAGAAGTACAATGAGCAGTTCTTC
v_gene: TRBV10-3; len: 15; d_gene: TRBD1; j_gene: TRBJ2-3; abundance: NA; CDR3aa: CAILIRQGGTDTQYF; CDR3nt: TGTGCCATCCTCATCCGACAGGGGGGCACAGATACGCAGTATTTT
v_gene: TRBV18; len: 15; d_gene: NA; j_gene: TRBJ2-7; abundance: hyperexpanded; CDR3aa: CASSLGGYGLSEQYF; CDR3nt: TGTGCCAGCTCACTGGGGGGTTACGGGTTGAGTGAGCAGTACTTC
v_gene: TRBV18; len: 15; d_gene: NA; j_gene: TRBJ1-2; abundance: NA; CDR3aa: CASSPTDHRDGGYTF; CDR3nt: TGTGCCAGCTCACCAACCGACCACAGGGACGGGGGCTACACCTTC
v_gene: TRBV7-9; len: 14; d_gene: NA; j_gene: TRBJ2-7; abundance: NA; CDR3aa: CASSLEDRGHEQYF; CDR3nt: TGTGCCAGCAGCTTAGAGGACAGAGGGCACGAGCAGTACTTC
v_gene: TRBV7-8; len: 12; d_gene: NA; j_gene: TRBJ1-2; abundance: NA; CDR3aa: CASSLGRDGYTF; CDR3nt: TGTGCCAGCAGCTTGGGTAGGGATGGCTACACCTTC
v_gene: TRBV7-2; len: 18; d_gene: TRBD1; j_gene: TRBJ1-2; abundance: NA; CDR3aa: CASSPQSGTGAMNYGYTF; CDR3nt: TGTGCCAGCAGTCCCCAGTCAGGGACAGGGGCTATGAACTATGGCTACACCTTC
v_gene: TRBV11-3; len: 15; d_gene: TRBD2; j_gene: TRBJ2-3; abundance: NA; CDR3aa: CASSAAGGRADTQYF; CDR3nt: TGTGCCAGCAGTGCGGCGGGAGGGCGGGCAGATACGCAGTATTTT
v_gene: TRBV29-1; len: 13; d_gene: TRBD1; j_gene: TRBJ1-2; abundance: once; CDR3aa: CSVGGQEYYGYTF; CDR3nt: TGCAGCGTTGGGGGACAGGAGTACTATGGCTACACCTTC
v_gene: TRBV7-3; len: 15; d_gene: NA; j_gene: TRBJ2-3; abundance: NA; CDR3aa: CASSLRGFSTDTQYF; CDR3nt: TGTGCCAGCAGCTTACGAGGGTTTAGCACAGATACGCAGTATTTT
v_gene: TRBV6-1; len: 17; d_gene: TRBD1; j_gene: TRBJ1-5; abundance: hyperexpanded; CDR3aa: CASSEWGIRGPGQPQHF; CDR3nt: TGTGCCAGCAGTGAATGGGGTATCAGGGGGCCAGGTCAGCCCCAGCATTTT
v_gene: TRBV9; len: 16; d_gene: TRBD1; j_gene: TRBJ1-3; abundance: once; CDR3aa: CASSAGQSPPGNTIYF; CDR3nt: TGTGCCAGCAGCGCGGGACAGTCCCCTCCTGGAAACACCATATATTTT
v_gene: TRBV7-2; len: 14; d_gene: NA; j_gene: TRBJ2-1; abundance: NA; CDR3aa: CASSLAEWNNEQFF; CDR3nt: TGTGCCAGCAGCTTAGCGGAATGGAACAATGAGCAGTTCTTC
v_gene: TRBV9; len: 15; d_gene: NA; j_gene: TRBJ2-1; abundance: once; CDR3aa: CASSVEGGSYNEQFF; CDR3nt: TGTGCCAGCAGCGTAGAGGGGGGCTCCTACAATGAGCAGTTCTTC
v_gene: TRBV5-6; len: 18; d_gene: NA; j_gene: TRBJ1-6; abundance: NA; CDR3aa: CASSLPARGGSYNSPLHF; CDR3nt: TGTGCCAGCAGCTTACCGGCGAGGGGGGGATCCTATAATTCACCCCTCCACTTT
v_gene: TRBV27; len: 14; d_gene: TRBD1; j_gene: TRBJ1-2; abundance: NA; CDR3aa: CASSLQGGNYGYTF; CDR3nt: TGTGCCAGCAGTTTACAGGGGGGTAACTATGGCTACACCTTC
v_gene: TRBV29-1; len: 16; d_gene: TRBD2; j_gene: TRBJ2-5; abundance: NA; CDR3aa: CSVLTRSTSGRQTQYF; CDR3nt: TGCAGCGTGTTGACTCGTTCGACTAGCGGGCGGCAGACCCAGTACTTC
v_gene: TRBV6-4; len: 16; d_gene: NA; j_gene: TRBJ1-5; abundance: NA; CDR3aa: CASSDSPIPGNQPQHF; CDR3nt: TGTGCCAGCAGTGACTCTCCTATCCCAGGCAATCAGCCCCAGCATTTT
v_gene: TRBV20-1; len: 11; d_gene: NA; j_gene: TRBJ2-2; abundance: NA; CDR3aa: CSARRNGELFF; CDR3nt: TGCAGTGCTAGGAGAAACGGGGAGCTGTTTTTT
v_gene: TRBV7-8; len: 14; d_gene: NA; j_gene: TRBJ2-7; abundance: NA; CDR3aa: CASGLSSGSYEQYF; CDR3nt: TGTGCCAGCGGCTTGTCCTCGGGAAGCTACGAGCAGTACTTC